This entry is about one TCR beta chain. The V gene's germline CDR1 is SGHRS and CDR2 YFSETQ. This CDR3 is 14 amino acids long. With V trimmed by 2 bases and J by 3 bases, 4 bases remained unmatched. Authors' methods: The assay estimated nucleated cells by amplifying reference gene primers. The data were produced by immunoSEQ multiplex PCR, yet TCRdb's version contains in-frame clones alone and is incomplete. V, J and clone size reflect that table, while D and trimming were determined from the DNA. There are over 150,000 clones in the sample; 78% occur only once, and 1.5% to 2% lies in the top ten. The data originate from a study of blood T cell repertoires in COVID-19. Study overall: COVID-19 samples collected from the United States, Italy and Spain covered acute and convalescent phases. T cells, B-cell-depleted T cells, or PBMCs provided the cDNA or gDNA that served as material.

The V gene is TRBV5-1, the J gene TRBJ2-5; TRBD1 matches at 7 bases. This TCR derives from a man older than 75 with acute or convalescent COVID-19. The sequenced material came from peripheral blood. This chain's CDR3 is CASSLGQAEETQYF. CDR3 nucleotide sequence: TGCGCCAGCAGCTTAGGACAGGCCGAAGAGACCCAGTACTTC.